This T cell receptor (beta chain) was captured in a study of blood T cell repertoires in COVID-19. A Seattle source enrolled patients during active infection and followed them longitudinally. Methods used by the authors: Estimated nucleated cell counts came from reference gene primer amplification. The repertoire was sequenced with immunoSEQ multiplex PCR; TCRdb's copy has only in-frame clones and lacks some. The DNA gave D and trimming, while V, J and clone size come from that table. The repertoire consists of hundreds of thousands of clones, with 86% occurring once and the leading ten covering approximately 6%. This clone was recorded only once. The CDR3 has 15 residues. V shed 4 bases and J 2 bases; nucleotides not matched to a gene: 7. Germline V gene sequence: CDR1 SGHRS, CDR2 YFSETQ.

Material: peripheral blood. The chain combines TRBV5-1 with TRBJ2-5; 8 nucleotides line up with TRBD2. This sequence originates from an elderly woman with COVID-19, enrolled during active disease. The CDR3 sequence is CASSREGRPQETQYF. CDR3 DNA: TGCGCCAGCAGCCGGGAGGGCAGGCCTCAAGAGACCCAGTACTTC. Based on the CDR3 plus reference TRBV5-1 and TRBJ2-5, the full variable domain is KAGVTQTPRYLIKTRGQQVTLSCSPISGHRSVSWYQQTPGQGLQFLFEYFSETQRNKGNFPGRFSGRQFSNSRSEMNVSTLELGDSALYLCASSREGRPQETQYFGPGTRLLVL.